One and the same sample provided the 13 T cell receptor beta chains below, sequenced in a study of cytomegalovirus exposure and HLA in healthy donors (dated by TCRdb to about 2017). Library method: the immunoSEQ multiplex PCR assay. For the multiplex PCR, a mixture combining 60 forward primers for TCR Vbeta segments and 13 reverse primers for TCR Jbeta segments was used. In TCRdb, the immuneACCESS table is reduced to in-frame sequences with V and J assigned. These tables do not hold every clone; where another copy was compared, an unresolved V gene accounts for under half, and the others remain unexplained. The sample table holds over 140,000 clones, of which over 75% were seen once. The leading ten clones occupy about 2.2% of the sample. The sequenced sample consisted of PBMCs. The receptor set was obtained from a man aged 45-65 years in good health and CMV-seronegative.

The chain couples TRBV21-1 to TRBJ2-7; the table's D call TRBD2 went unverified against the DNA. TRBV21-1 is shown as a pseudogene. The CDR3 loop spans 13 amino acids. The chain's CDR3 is CASISGEEGEQYF. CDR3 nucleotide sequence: TGTGCCAGCATCTCTGGGGAGGAGGGGGAGCAGTACTTC.

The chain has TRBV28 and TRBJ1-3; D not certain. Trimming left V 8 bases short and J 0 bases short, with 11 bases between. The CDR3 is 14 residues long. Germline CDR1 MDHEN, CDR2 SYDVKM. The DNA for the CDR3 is TGTGCCAGCGGTAGAACTGGCTCTGGAAACACCATATATTTT. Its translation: CASGRTGSGNTIYF.

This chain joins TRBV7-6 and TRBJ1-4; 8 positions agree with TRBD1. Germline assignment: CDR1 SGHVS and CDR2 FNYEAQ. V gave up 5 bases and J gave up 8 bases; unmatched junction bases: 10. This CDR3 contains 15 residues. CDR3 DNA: TGTGCCAGCAGCCAAAGACGGACAGGGACCGAAAAACTGTTTTTT. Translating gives CASSQRRTGTEKLFF.

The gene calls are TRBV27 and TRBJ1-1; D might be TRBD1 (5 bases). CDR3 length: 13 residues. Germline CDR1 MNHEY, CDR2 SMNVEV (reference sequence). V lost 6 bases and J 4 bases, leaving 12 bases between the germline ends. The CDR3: CASRRTGGTEAFF. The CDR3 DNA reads TGTGCCAGCAGGCGAACGGGGGGCACTGAAGCTTTCTTT.

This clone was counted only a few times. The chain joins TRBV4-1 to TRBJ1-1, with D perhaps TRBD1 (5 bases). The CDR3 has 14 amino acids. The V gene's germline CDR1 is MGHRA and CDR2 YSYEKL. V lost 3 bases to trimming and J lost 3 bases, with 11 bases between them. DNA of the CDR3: TGCGCCAGCAGCCAGGGAGGAGGGGACACTGAAGCTTTCTTT. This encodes CASSQGGGDTEAFF.

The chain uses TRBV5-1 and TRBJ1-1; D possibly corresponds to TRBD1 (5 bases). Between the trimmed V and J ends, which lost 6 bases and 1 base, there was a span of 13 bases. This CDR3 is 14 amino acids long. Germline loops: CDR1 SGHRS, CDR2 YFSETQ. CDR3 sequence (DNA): TGCGCCAGCATCCTTGGGGCCTCGAACACTGAAGCTTTCTTT. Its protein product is CASILGASNTEAFF.

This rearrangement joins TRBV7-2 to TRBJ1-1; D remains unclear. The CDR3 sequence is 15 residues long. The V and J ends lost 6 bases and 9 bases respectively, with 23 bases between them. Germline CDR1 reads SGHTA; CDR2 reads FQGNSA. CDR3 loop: CASRLTLGTMGKAFF. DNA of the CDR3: TGTGCCAGCAGACTAACCCTAGGAACGATGGGTAAAGCTTTCTTT.

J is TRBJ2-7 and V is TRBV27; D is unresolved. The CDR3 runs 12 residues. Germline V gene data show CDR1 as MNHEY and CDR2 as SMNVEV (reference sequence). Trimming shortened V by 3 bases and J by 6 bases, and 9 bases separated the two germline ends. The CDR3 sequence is CASSFLGAEQYF. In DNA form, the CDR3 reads TGTGCCAGCAGTTTCCTAGGAGCCGAGCAGTACTTC.

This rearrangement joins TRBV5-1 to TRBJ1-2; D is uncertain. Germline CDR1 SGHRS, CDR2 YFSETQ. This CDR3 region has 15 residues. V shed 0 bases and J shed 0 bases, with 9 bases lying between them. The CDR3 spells CASSLEPLSNYGYTF. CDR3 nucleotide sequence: TGCGCCAGCAGCTTGGAGCCATTATCTAACTATGGCTACACCTTC.

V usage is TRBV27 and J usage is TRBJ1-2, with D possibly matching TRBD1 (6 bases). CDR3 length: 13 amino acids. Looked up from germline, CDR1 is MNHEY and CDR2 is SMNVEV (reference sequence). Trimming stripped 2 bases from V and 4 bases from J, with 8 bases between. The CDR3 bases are TGTGCCAGCAGTTTAACAGGGACCTATGGCTACACCTTC. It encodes CASSLTGTYGYTF.

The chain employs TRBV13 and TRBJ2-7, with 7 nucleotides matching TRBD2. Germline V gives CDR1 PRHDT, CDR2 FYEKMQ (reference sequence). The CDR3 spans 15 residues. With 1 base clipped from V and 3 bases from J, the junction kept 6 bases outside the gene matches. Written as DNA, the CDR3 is TGTGCCAGCAGCTTAGAGGAGCGGGATTACTACGAGCAGTACTTC. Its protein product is CASSLEERDYYEQYF. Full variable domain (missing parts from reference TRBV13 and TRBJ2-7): AAGVIQSPRHLIKEKRETATLKCYPIPRHDTVYWYQQGPGQDPQFLISFYEKMQSDKGSIPDRFSAQQFSDYHSELNMSSLELGDSALYFCASSLEERDYYEQYFGPGTRLTVT.

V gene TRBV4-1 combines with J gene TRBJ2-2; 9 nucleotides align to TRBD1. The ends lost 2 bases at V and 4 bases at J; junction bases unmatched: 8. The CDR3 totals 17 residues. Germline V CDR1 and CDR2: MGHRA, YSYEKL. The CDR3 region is CASSQPKPDRGTGELFF. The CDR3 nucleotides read TGCGCCAGCAGCCAACCCAAACCGGACAGGGGCACCGGGGAGCTGTTTTTT.

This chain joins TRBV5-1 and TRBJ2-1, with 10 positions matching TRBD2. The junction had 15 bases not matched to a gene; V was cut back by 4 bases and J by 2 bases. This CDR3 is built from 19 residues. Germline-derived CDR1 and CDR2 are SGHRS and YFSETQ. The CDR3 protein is CASSPITASGSPPYNEQFF. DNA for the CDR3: TGCGCCAGCAGCCCGATCACGGCTAGCGGGAGCCCGCCCTACAATGAGCAGTTCTTC.